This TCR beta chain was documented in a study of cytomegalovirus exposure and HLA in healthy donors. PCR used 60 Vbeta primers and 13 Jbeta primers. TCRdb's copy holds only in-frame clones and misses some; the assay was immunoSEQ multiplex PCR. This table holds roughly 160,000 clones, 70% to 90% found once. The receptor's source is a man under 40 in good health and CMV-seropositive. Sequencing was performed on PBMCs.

CDR3 sequence (DNA): TGTGCCAGCAACACAGGCTTCTATGGCTACACCTTC. Its translation is CASNTGFYGYTF. The chain is built from TRBV2 and TRBJ1-2; possibly TRBD1 for D (5 bases). Trimming shortened V by 7 bases and J by 4 bases, and 10 bases separated the two germline ends. This CDR3 spans 12 amino acids. Germline-derived CDR1 and CDR2 are SNHLY and FYNNEI.